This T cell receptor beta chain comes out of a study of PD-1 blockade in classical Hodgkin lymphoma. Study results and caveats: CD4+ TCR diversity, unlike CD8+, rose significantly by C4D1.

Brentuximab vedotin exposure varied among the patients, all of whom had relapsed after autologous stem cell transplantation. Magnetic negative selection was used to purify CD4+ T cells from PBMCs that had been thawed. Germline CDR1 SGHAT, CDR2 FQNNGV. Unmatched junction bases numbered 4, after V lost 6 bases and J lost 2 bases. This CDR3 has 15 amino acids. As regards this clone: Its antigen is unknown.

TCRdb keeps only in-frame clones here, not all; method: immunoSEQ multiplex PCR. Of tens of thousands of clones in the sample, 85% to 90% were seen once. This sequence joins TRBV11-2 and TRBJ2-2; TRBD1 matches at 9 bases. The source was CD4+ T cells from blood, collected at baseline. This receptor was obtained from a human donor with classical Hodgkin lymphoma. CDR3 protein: CASRGQGFNTGELFF. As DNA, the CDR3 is TGTGCCAGCAGGGGACAGGGATTCAACACCGGGGAGCTGTTTTTT.